This T cell receptor (beta chain) came from a study of Ad26.COV2.S vaccination and SARS-CoV-2 variants. Study summary: The authors gave Ad26.COV2.S intramuscularly, either once or twice 56 days apart. Notes on the study in general: Total T cell responses were possibly underestimated by TCR breadth and depth analyses. Once vaccination had occurred, spike-specific CD8+ and CD4+ T cell responses reportedly showed substantial breadth.

Per germline, CDR1 SEHNR and CDR2 FQNEAQ (reference sequence). The CDR3 runs 13 residues. Trimming cost V 3 bases and J 4 bases, with 9 bases left between them. The assay was immunoSEQ multiplex PCR, and TCRdb's table has in-frame clones only and misses some. The sample lists roughly 410,000 clones; 83% were seen once. A remark on this clone: Its antigen remains unidentified.

Treatment specified: roughly 20 received Ad26.COV2.S at low or high dose, single or two shots; a few received placebo; per-sample allocation not given. Sampling occurred on day 63 after the first vaccine or placebo injection. The chain uses TRBV7-9 and TRBJ1-1; D ambiguous. The specimen comprised peripheral blood, sampled in a trial of Ad26.COV2.S vaccine versus placebo. This clonotype originated in a person between 18 and 59 years old who received the Ad26.COV2.S COVID-19 vaccine or a placebo. The CDR3 DNA sequence: TGTGCCAGCAGCTTGAATCCGGGCACTGAAGCTTTCTTT. Its protein is CASSLNPGTEAFF.